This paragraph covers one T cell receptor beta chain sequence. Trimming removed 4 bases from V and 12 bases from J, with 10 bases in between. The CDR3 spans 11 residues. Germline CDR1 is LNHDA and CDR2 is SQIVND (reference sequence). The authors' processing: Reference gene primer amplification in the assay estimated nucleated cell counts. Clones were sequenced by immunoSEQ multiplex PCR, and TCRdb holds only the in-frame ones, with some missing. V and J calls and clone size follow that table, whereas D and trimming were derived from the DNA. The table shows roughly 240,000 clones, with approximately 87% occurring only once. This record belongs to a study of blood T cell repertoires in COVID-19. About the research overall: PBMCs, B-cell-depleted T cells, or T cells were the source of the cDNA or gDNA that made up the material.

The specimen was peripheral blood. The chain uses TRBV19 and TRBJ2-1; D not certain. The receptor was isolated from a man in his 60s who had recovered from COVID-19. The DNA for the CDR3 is TGTGCCAGTAGTAGTAGGAGTCGGCAGTTCTTC. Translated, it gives CASSSRSRQFF.